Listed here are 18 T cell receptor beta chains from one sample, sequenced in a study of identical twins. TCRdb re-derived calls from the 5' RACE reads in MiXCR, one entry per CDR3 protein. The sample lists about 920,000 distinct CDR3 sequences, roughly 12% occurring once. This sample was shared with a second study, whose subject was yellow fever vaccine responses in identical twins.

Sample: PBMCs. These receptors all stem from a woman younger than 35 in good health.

The CDR3 reads CASRDNAYGYTF. As DNA, the CDR3 is TGCGCCAGCCGGGACAACGCCTATGGCTACACCTTC. V and J are TRBV5-1 and TRBJ1-2; possibly TRBD1 for D (6 bases). V was clipped by 7 bases and J by 4 bases, with 11 bases between them. The CDR3 runs to 12 residues. CDR1 SGHRS and CDR2 YFSETQ come from the germline V gene.

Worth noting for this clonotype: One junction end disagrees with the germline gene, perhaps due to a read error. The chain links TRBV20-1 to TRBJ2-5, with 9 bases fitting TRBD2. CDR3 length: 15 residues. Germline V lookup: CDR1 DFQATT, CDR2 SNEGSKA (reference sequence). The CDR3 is CSARVAGAHREIQYF. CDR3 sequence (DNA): TGCAGTGCTAGAGTAGCGGGAGCCCATAGAGAGATCCAGTACTTC.

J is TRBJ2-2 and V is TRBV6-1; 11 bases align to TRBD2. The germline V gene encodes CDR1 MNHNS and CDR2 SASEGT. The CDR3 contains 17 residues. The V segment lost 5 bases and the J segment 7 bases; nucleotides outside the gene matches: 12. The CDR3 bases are TGTGCCAGCAGTCCCCCGGGGTTAGCGGGAGGGAGCGGGGAGCTGTTTTTT. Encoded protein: CASSPPGLAGGSGELFF.

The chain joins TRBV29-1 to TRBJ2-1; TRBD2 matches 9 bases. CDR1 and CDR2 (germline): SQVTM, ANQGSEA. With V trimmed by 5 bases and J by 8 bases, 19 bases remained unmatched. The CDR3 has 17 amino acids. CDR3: CSVLPRPPSGRMDEQFF. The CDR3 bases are TGCAGCGTTCTCCCGCGCCCCCCAAGCGGGAGGATGGATGAGCAGTTCTTC.

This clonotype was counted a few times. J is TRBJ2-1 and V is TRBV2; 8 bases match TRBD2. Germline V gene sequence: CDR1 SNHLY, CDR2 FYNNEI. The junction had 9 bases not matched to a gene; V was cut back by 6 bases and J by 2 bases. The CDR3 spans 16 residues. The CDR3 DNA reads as TGTGCCAGCAGCGACCTCGCCGGGAGGGCCTACAATGAGCAGTTCTTC. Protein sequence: CASSDLAGRAYNEQFF.

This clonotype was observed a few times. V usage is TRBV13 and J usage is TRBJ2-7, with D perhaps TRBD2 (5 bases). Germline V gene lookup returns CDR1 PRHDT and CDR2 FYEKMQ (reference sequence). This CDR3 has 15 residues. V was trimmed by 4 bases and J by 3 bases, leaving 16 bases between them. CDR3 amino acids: CASSSVVSDRYEQYF. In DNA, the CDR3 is TGTGCCAGCAGCTCGGTAGTTAGCGACCGCTACGAGCAGTACTTC.

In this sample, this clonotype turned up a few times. The CDR3 DNA is TGTGCCAGCAGTGTCGGACAGACCTACGAGCAGTACGTC. It specifies CASSVGQTYEQYV. The genes are TRBV2 and TRBJ2-7; D perhaps matches TRBD1 (6 bases). The germline V and J ends were trimmed by 4 bases and 2 bases, with 9 bases remaining between them. The germline CDR1 and CDR2 sequences are SNHLY and FYNNEI. The CDR3 contains 13 residues.

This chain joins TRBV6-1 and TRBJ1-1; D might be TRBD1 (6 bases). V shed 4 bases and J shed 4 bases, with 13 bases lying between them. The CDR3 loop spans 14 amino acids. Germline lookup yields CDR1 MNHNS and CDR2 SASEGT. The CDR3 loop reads CASSVGFRGTEAFF. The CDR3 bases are TGTGCCAGCAGTGTCGGGTTCAGGGGCACTGAAGCTTTCTTT.

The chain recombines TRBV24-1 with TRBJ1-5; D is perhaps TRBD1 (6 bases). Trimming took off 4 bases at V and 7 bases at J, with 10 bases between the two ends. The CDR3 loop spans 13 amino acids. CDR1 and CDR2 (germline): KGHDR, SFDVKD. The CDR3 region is CATSERTEQPQHF. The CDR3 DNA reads TGTGCCACCAGTGAACGGACAGAACAGCCCCAGCATTTT.

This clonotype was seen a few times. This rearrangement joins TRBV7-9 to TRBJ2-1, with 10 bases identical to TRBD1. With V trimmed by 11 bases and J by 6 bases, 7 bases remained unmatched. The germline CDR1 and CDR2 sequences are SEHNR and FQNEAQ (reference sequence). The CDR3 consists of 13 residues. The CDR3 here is CAARDRGINEQFF. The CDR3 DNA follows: TGTGCCGCACGGGACAGGGGTATCAATGAGCAGTTCTTC. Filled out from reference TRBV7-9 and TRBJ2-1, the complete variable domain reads DTGVSQNPRHKITKRGQNVTFRCDPISEHNRLYWYRQTLGQGPEFLTYFQNEAQLEKSRLLSDRFSAERPKGSFSTLEIQRTEQGDSAMYLCAARDRGINEQFFGPGTRLTVL.

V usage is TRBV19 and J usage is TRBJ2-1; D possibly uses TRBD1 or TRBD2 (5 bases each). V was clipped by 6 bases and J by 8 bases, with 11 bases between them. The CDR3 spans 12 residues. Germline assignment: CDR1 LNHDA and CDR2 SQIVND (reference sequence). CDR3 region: CASRRDRDEQFF. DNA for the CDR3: TGTGCCAGTAGACGGGACCGCGATGAGCAGTTCTTC.

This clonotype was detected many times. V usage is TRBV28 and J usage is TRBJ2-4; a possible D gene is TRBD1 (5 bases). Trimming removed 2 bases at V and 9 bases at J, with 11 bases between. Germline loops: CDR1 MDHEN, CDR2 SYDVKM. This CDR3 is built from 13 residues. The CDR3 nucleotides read TGTGCCAGCAGTTTAATCAGGGCCCCCATTCAGTACTTC. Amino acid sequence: CASSLIRAPIQYF.

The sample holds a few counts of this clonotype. The CDR3 nucleotides are TGTGCCAGCAGCCAATTCGGACAGGGTGTGATTTTAGGGAACACTGAAGCTTTCTTT. Amino acids: CASSQFGQGVILGNTEAFF. The chain combines TRBV6-1 with TRBJ1-1; 8 nucleotides align to TRBD1. The junction had 19 bases not matched to a gene; V was cut back by 6 bases and J by 1 base. Looked up from germline, CDR1 is MNHNS and CDR2 is SASEGT. The CDR3 is made up of 19 amino acids.

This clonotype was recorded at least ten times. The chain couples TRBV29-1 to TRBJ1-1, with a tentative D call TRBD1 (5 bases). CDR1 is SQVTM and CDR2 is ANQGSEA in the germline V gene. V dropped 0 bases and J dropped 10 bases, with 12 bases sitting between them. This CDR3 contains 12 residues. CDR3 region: CSVEDRGAGAFF. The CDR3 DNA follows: TGCAGCGTTGAAGATCGGGGCGCGGGAGCTTTCTTT.

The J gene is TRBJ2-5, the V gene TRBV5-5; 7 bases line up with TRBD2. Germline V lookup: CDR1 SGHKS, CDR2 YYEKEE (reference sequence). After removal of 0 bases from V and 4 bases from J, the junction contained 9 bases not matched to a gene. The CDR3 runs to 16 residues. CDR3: CASSLVGGGPRETQYF. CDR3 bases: TGTGCCAGCAGCTTGGTTGGGGGAGGGCCCCGAGAGACCCAGTACTTC.

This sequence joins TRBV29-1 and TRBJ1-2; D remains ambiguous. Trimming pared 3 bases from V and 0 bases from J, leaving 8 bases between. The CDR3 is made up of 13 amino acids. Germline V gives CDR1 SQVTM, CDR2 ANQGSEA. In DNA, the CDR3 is TGCAGCGTTGATCCGAAAGCTAACTATGGCTACACCTTC. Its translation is CSVDPKANYGYTF.

In DNA form, the CDR3 reads TGTGCCAGCAGCATGGGCGGGGCTGGGGCCAACGTCCTGACTTTC. Residues: CASSMGGAGANVLTF. This chain links TRBV27 with TRBJ2-6, with a weak D call TRBD2 (6 bases). V was shortened by 6 bases and J by 2 bases, with 11 bases between the two germline ends. The CDR3 spans 15 residues. The germline CDR1 and CDR2 sequences are MNHEY and SMNVEV (reference sequence).

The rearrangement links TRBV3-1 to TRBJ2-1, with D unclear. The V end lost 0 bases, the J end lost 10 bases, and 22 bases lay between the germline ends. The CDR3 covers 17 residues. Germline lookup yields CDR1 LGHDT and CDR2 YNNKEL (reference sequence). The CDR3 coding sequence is TGTGCCAGCAGCCAAGAGGCGTCCGTTGTGGGATTAAAGGAGCAGTTCTTC. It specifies CASSQEASVVGLKEQFF.